The 20 T cell receptor beta chains below all came from one sample that was sequenced in a study of cytomegalovirus exposure and HLA in healthy donors (dated by TCRdb to 2016 to 2017). Libraries were constructed by the immunoSEQ multiplex PCR assay. A mixture of 60 forward primers for TCR Vbeta segments and 13 reverse primers for TCR Jbeta segments was used in the multiplex PCR. TCRdb re-hosts the immuneACCESS table, in-frame sequences only. Its copies lack some clones; in the studies checked, an unresolved V gene accounts for under half of them, and the cause for the rest is not known. The sample table shows approximately 140,000 clones, and more than 75% are seen once. The ten top clones hold approximately 4% of the sample. Sample: PBMCs. Receptors originate from a man between 18 and 35 years old in good health and CMV-seronegative.

V gene TRBV5-1 combines with J gene TRBJ1-2; TRBD1 aligns across 10 bases. Germline V gives CDR1 SGHRS, CDR2 YFSETQ. This CDR3 is built from 16 residues. V dropped 7 bases and J dropped 2; count of bases not matched to a gene: 11. CDR3 sequence: CASRFRDRGLNYGYTF. The CDR3 nucleotides read TGCGCCAGCCGGTTCCGGGACAGGGGATTGAACTATGGCTACACCTTC.

This rearrangement joins TRBV5-1 to TRBJ2-1; tentative D call: TRBD2 (6 bases). There are 18 residues in the CDR3. Looked up from germline, CDR1 is SGHRS and CDR2 is YFSETQ. Trimming left V 4 bases short and J 5 bases short, with 25 bases between. The CDR3, as DNA: TGCGCCAGCAGCACTTTAGGGCTTAGCGGAATCCGACACAATGAGCAGTTCTTC. Amino acid sequence: CASSTLGLSGIRHNEQFF.

The V and J genes are TRBV27 and TRBJ1-2; maybe TRBD1 (5 bases). Germline CDR1 MNHEY, CDR2 SMNVEV (reference sequence). The CDR3 loop spans 18 amino acids. V lost 5 bases to trimming and J lost 0 bases, with 22 bases between them. Here the CDR3 reads CASSPLLPTAPSNYGYTF. DNA of the CDR3: TGTGCCAGCAGTCCTCTCCTTCCGACAGCCCCGTCTAACTATGGCTACACCTTC.

This clone is a singleton in its sample. This chain links TRBV28 with TRBJ2-7, with 9 nucleotides matching TRBD1. Per germline, CDR1 MDHEN and CDR2 SYDVKM. The CDR3 consists of 15 residues. The V and J ends lost 7 bases and 6 bases, in that order; junction bases with no gene match: 13. CDR3 residues: CASTRQGTGLTEQYF. Written as DNA, the CDR3 is TGTGCCAGCACCCGACAGGGGACAGGGCTCACCGAGCAGTACTTC.

The chain employs TRBV7-7 and TRBJ2-5, with TRBD2 identical over 15 bases. The CDR3 runs to 18 residues. The V gene end was trimmed by 4 bases and the J gene end by 5 bases; junction bases not matched to a gene: 11. Germline V gene data show CDR1 as SSHAT and CDR2 as FNYEAQ (reference sequence). Here the CDR3 reads CASSSSGLAGGPWETQYF. CDR3 nucleotides: TGTGCCAGCAGCTCCTCGGGACTAGCGGGAGGCCCGTGGGAGACCCAGTACTTC.

The genes are TRBV6-1 and TRBJ2-7; 10 nucleotides match TRBD2. Germline V lookup: CDR1 MNHNS, CDR2 SASEGT. V shed 2 bases, J shed 6 bases, and the junction held 7 bases outside the gene matches. This CDR3 has 15 residues. CDR3 loop: CASSELELAGIEQYF. The CDR3 DNA is TGTGCCAGCAGTGAACTTGAACTAGCGGGGATCGAGCAGTACTTC.

This chain links TRBV7-6 with TRBJ2-2; D uncertain. Trimming took off 6 bases at V and 8 bases at J, with 19 bases between the two ends. Looked up from germline, CDR1 is SGHVS and CDR2 is FNYEAQ. There are 15 residues in the CDR3. CDR3: CASRATSWAVGELFF. The CDR3 DNA is TGTGCCAGCAGAGCCACCAGTTGGGCTGTTGGGGAGCTGTTTTTT.

The CDR3 nucleotides read TGCGCCAGCAGTGGCGGGATCGCCTACGAGCAGTACTTC. This codes for CASSGGIAYEQYF. This rearrangement joins TRBV10-1 to TRBJ2-7, with D possibly matching TRBD2 (6 bases). Germline assignment: CDR1 WNHNN and CDR2 SYGVQD (reference sequence). The CDR3 extends over 13 amino acids. V lost 4 bases, J lost 2 bases, and 9 bases lay in between.

The chain recombines TRBV11-2 with TRBJ1-4; D is uncertain. There are 13 residues in the CDR3. The germline CDR1 and CDR2 sequences are SGHAT and FQNNGV. Trimming removed 4 bases from V and 8 bases from J, with 11 bases in between. In nucleotides, the CDR3 is TGTGCCAGCAGCTACAATGCCGGGGAAAAACTGTTTTTT. Protein: CASSYNAGEKLFF.

The chain uses TRBV9 and TRBJ2-2; unclear D gene. The CDR3 runs 13 residues. The V gene lost 4 bases and the J gene lost 4 bases, with 8 bases spanning the gap. Germline loops: CDR1 SGDLS, CDR2 YYNGEE. The DNA of the CDR3 is TGTGCCAGCAGCCCAGAGGTCACCGGGGAGCTGTTTTTT. Translating gives CASSPEVTGELFF.

The chain joins TRBV6-1 to TRBJ2-1; 7 bases map to TRBD2. The CDR3 extends over 16 amino acids. V shed 2 bases, J shed 2 bases, and the junction held 6 bases outside the gene matches. The germline gives CDR1 MNHNS, CDR2 SASEGT. The CDR3 region is CASSEMREWAYNEQFF. The DNA for the CDR3 is TGTGCCAGCAGTGAAATGCGGGAGTGGGCCTACAATGAGCAGTTCTTC.

On this clone: Other DNA sequences of this sample code for an identical CDR3. This chain joins TRBV6-5 and TRBJ1-1; D remains ambiguous. Trimming stripped 0 bases from V and 1 base from J, with 6 bases between. The germline CDR1 and CDR2 sequences are MNHEY and SVGAGI. This CDR3 has 14 amino acids. The CDR3 DNA reads TGTGCCAGCAGTTACTCATCTCGGAACACTGAAGCTTTCTTT. Protein: CASSYSSRNTEAFF.

The chain recombines TRBV5-1 with TRBJ1-1, with a possible D match to TRBD1 (5 bases). V was cut by 3 bases and J by 3 bases, with 18 bases left in between. Germline V gene lookup returns CDR1 SGHRS and CDR2 YFSETQ. The CDR3 is made up of 16 amino acids. CDR3 bases: TGCGCCAGCAGCTCGCAGGGTGTCGACGGAGACACTGAAGCTTTCTTT. Its protein product is CASSSQGVDGDTEAFF.

The rearrangement links TRBV19 to TRBJ2-7; 10 nucleotides align to TRBD2. This CDR3 spans 16 amino acids. With V trimmed by 5 bases and J by 0 bases, 7 bases remained unmatched. Per germline, CDR1 LNHDA and CDR2 SQIVND (reference sequence). The CDR3 sequence is CASSPLAGTSSYEQYF. For the CDR3, the DNA is TGTGCCAGTAGTCCACTAGCGGGGACGAGCTCCTACGAGCAGTACTTC.

The rearrangement links TRBV11-2 to TRBJ2-1, with D maybe TRBD2 (5 bases). The CDR3 is 14 amino acids. The germline V gene has CDR1 SGHAT and CDR2 FQNNGV. The CDR3 reads CSIRNLRRGPRQFF. In DNA form, the CDR3 reads TGTTCCATCAGGAACCTGCGGAGAGGGCCCCGGCAGTTCTTC.

This clone was picked up one time. The chain couples TRBV30 to TRBJ2-7, with a tentative D call TRBD2 (6 bases). Between the trimmed V and J ends, which lost 2 bases and 5 bases, there was a span of 13 bases. The CDR3 runs 13 residues. The germline V gene has CDR1 GTSNPN and CDR2 SVGIG (reference sequence). The CDR3 bases are TGTGCCTGGAGTCGGGGGTCTGGAGACGAGCAGTACTTC. As protein: CAWSRGSGDEQYF. Looking up the rest from reference TRBV30 and TRBJ2-7 gives the full variable domain: SQTIHQWPATLVQPVGSPLSLECTVEGTSNPNLYWYRQAAGRGLQLLFYSVGIGQISSEVPQNLSASRPQDRQFILSSKKLLLSDSGFYLCAWSRGSGDEQYFGPGTRLTVT.

This rearrangement joins TRBV28 to TRBJ1-5; D remains ambiguous. Germline V lookup: CDR1 MDHEN, CDR2 SYDVKM. This CDR3 is 12 amino acids long. V gave up 8 bases and J gave up 13 bases, with 18 bases separating them. This CDR3 is CASAESTQTQHF. CDR3 nucleotide sequence: TGTGCCAGCGCGGAGTCAACGCAGACGCAGCATTTT.

To note about this clone: A much larger clone sits a single nucleotide away, making a read error possible. The chain recombines TRBV6-6 with TRBJ1-1; the match to TRBD1 covers 8 bases. CDR1 and CDR2 from the germline V gene are MNHNY and SVGAGI (reference sequence). This CDR3 has 15 amino acids. V lost 5 bases, J lost 6 bases, and 11 bases stayed unmatched. The CDR3 is CASSTGQELVSEAFF. In DNA form, the CDR3 reads TGTGCCAGCAGTACGGGACAGGAACTTGTGTCTGAAGCTTTCTTT.

The chain uses TRBV7-9 and TRBJ2-1; 7 nucleotides agree with TRBD1. CDR1 is SEHNR and CDR2 is FQNEAQ in the germline V gene (reference sequence). Trimming cost V 1 base and J 0 bases; bases outside gene matches: 9. The CDR3 has 18 amino acids. Here the CDR3 DNA reads TGTGCCAGCAGCTTAGGGAGACAGGGCCGGGGCTCCTACAATGAGCAGTTCTTC. Translated, it gives CASSLGRQGRGSYNEQFF. Full variable domain (remainder filled in from reference TRBV7-9 and TRBJ2-1): DTGVSQNPRHKITKRGQNVTFRCDPISEHNRLYWYRQTLGQGPEFLTYFQNEAQLEKSRLLSDRFSAERPKGSFSTLEIQRTEQGDSAMYLCASSLGRQGRGSYNEQFFGPGTRLTVL.

V is TRBV11-2 and J is TRBJ2-7; possibly TRBD1 for D (5 bases). Germline V gene lookup returns CDR1 SGHAT and CDR2 FQNNGV. This CDR3 spans 16 amino acids. Trimming removed 5 bases from V and 6 bases from J, with 23 bases in between. The CDR3 here is CASSPTSGLRVSEQYF. CDR3 nucleotide sequence: TGTGCCAGCAGCCCGACTTCTGGGCTCAGGGTATCCGAGCAGTACTTC. Based on the CDR3 plus reference TRBV11-2 and TRBJ2-7, the full variable domain is EAGVAQSPRYKIIEKRQSVAFWCNPISGHATLYWYQQILGQGPKLLIQFQNNGVVDDSQLPKDRFSAERLKGVDSTLKIQPAKLEDSAVYLCASSPTSGLRVSEQYFGPGTRLTVT.